This T cell receptor (beta chain) comes out of a study of blood T cells in healthy people across ages. Across the study: Template switching recovered approximately one barcoded beta molecule for every two T cells. Study-level findings and limits: Shifts in expanded clonotypes may have been confounded by donor CMV status, which was unknown.

There are many counts of this clonotype. Antigen unknown. V lost 3 bases and J 4 bases, leaving 15 bases between the germline ends. The CDR3 has 15 residues. Together with a sample-barcoded 5' primer, a J-beta primer mix was included in a second PCR lasting about 7 to 11 cycles. Each cDNA molecule was tagged by a template-switch adaptor that had 12 random nucleotides. The study obtained at least 2.5 million CDR3-containing paired-end reads from every sample. A single record per CDR3 protein comes from TCRdb applying MiXCR to the 5' RACE reads. The sample includes 550,000 to 750,000 distinct CDR3 sequences, about 21% seen only once; the top ten take roughly 3.9%.

The receptor comes from a man between 65 and 85 years old in good health. Input material: blood. The chain is built from TRBV12-3 or TRBV12-4 and TRBJ2-5; D ambiguous. The CDR3 region has the DNA TGTGCCAGCAGTTTCGGTTCGGGTTTCGGAGAGACCCAGTACTTC. This encodes CASSFGSGFGETQYF.